Below, one TCR beta chain is given with its context. The antigen remains unidentified. Naivety among CD8 cells was defined by CD45RO negativity and positive CCR7 selection, thereby excluding terminally differentiated effector memory CD45RA+ cells. The sample comes from a study of shared clonotypes between healthy human individuals. For the study at large: CD4 naive and CD4 memory each took three plates per donor, while CD8 naive took two and CD8 memory one. General study points: The study found lower generation probabilities in non-shared clonotypes than in those shared by all four donors.

V lost 1 base and J 11 bases, leaving 15 bases between the germline ends. From germline, CDR1 is SGHDT and CDR2 YYEEEE. This CDR3 contains 13 residues. Every subset had its genomic DNA shared out evenly among several immunoSEQ plates. Here immunoSEQ multiplex PCR was the method, and the copy in TCRdb shows in-frame clones only, minus some. The sample carries around 2.1 million clones, around 93% recorded once. The rearrangement joins TRBV5-6 to TRBJ1-2, with D hard to call. The sequence came from a man between 18 and 35 years old in good health. Some clones in this sample may be carry-over from other donors' samples. The specimen was naive CD8+ T cells from PBMCs. The CDR3 is CASSLLDKVGYTF. CDR3 in DNA: TGTGCCAGCAGCTTGTTGGATAAGGTGGGGTACACCTTC.